This entry lists 8 T cell receptor beta chains sequenced from one sample in a study of CXCR3-negative and CXCR3-positive naive CD8 T cells. No antigen has been identified for these receptors. Points from the study as a whole: For CXCR3-positive naive cells, TRB CDR3s were more hydrophobic than those of CXCR3-negative naive cells.

TRB cDNA was prepared as libraries by UMI-labeled 5' RACE. TCRdb re-called the 5' RACE reads; every CDR3 protein appears as one record, without DNA. Its clone listing holds some 53,000 distinct CDR3 sequences. The sequencing input was naive CXCR3+ CD8+ T cells from blood. Subset denoted: CD45RO-CCR7+CD27+CD95- naive CD8+ T cells expressing CXCR3 (TNR3+). All receptors come from a human donor in good health. Some clones in this sample may be carry-over from other donors' samples.

The chain uses TRBV15 and TRBJ1-2; TCRdb indicates TRBD1, and absent DNA this call remains unverified. The CDR3 length is 14 residues. Germline-derived CDR1 and CDR2 are LNHNV and YYDKDF (reference sequence). CDR3 sequence: CATSRDGTGVGYTF.

By frequency, this clonotype is medium-sized (0.01 to 0.1%). V gene TRBV29-1 combines with J gene TRBJ2-7; TCRdb indicates TRBD1, and absent DNA this call remains unverified. CDR1 and CDR2 (germline): SQVTM, ANQGSEA. This CDR3 region has 13 residues. The chain's CDR3 is CSVHSGHRGEQYF.

The V and J genes are TRBV27 and TRBJ1-4; TCRdb's assignment of TRBD1 cannot be checked, as there is no DNA. The CDR3 has 14 residues. Germline V gene sequence: CDR1 MNHEY, CDR2 SMNVEV (reference sequence). CDR3 sequence reads: CASRPGQSNEKLFF.

The V and J genes are TRBV28 and TRBJ2-7; TCRdb returns TRBD1, unconfirmable since there is no DNA. The CDR3 has 13 amino acids. The germline V gene encodes CDR1 MDHEN and CDR2 SYDVKM. The CDR3 spells CASSLQGTYEQYF.

The V and J genes are TRBV7-9 and TRBJ2-2. Per the germline V gene, CDR1 is SEHNR and CDR2 is FQNEAQ (reference sequence). The CDR3 runs to 11 residues. The CDR3 is CASSRRGELFF. The full variable domain, in which reference TRBV7-9 and TRBJ2-2 provide the parts outside the CDR3, is DTGVSQNPRHKITKRGQNVTFRCDPISEHNRLYWYRQTLGQGPEFLTYFQNEAQLEKSRLLSDRFSAERPKGSFSTLEIQRTEQGDSAMYLCASSRRGELFFGEGSRLTVL.

The rearrangement uses TRBV7-6 and TRBJ1-2; TCRdb's D call of TRBD1 is untestable without DNA. This CDR3 has 13 amino acids. CDR1 and CDR2 (germline): SGHVS, FNYEAQ. CDR3 loop: CASTGGAGDGYTF. Based on the CDR3 plus reference TRBV7-6 and TRBJ1-2, the full variable domain is GAGVSQSPRYKVTKRGQDVALRCDPISGHVSLYWYRQALGQGPEFLTYFNYEAQQDKSGLPNDRFSAERPEGSISTLTIQRTEQRDSAMYRCASTGGAGDGYTFGSGTRLTVV.

The rearrangement links TRBV7-9 to TRBJ2-7; the TRBD1 assignment by TCRdb is unverifiable without DNA. Germline values: CDR1 SEHNR, CDR2 FQNEAQ (reference sequence). The CDR3 has 15 amino acids. CDR3 sequence reads: CASSSGQGSSYEQYF.

The chain couples TRBV6-5 to TRBJ2-4; checking the TCRdb D call of TRBD1 is not possible without DNA. The CDR3 spans 13 residues. Germline lookup yields CDR1 MNHEY and CDR2 SVGAGI. The CDR3 region is CASRLPPKNIQYF.